The subject of this entry is one TCR beta chain. The method was immunoSEQ multiplex PCR; TCRdb's version includes in-frame clones alone and lacks a portion of them. The repertoire consists of 290,000 or so clones, with approximately 89% occurring once and the leading ten covering about 3.1%. These data are taken from a study of Ad26.COV2.S vaccination and SARS-CoV-2 variants. Noted treatment: roughly 20 received Ad26.COV2.S at low or high dose, single or two shots; 5 received placebo; per-sample allocation not given. All samples were drawn on day 63, counting from the first vaccine or placebo injection. Ad26 vector vaccine expressed Wuhan-strain SARS-CoV-2 spike. The CDR3 consists of 13 residues. Germline lookup yields CDR1 SGHNT and CDR2 YYREEE (reference sequence). V lost 2 bases to trimming and J lost 8 bases, with 13 bases between them.

The receptor was isolated from a person aged 18-60 years who received the Ad26.COV2.S COVID-19 vaccine or a placebo. The chain joins TRBV5-4 to TRBJ1-1; D is possibly TRBD1 (6 bases). The sample in question was peripheral blood, obtained in a trial of Ad26.COV2.S vaccine versus placebo. This CDR3 reads CASSFSRGGEAFF. The CDR3 DNA is TGTGCCAGCAGCTTTTCCAGGGGAGGGGAAGCTTTCTTT.